This T cell receptor beta chain was sequenced for a study of shared clonotypes between healthy human individuals. Looking at the study overall: CD8 memory received one plate per donor, CD8 naive two, CD4 memory three and CD4 naive three.

As defined, naive CD8 cells were CD45RO-negative and positively selected for CCR7, with terminally differentiated effector memory CD45RA+ cells excluded. V shed 3 bases and J shed 0 bases, with 11 bases lying between them. The germline V gene encodes CDR1 MNHEY and CDR2 SMNVEV (reference sequence). CDR3 length equals 15 residues. In the authors' methods: Quality scores were absent from the junction-only immunoSEQ sequences, so filtering differed. The repertoire was sequenced with immunoSEQ multiplex PCR; TCRdb's copy has only in-frame clones and lacks some. That table gives V, J and clone size, and the DNA gave D and trimming. The data contain some 2,100,000 clones, 85% to 95% of them seen just once; the ten biggest clones take up under 2%. To note about this clone: Within the sample, other DNA sequences also encode this same CDR3.

The rearrangement joins TRBV27 to TRBJ1-1, with D possibly TRBD1 on 6 matching bases. Sequenced material: naive CD8+ T cells from PBMCs. The receptor was isolated from a young man in good health. Some clones in this sample may be carry-over from other donors' samples. The CDR3 DNA reads as TGTGCCAGCAGTTTGGGAGGGGGTATGAACACTGAAGCTTTCTTT. This sequence encodes CASSLGGGMNTEAFF.